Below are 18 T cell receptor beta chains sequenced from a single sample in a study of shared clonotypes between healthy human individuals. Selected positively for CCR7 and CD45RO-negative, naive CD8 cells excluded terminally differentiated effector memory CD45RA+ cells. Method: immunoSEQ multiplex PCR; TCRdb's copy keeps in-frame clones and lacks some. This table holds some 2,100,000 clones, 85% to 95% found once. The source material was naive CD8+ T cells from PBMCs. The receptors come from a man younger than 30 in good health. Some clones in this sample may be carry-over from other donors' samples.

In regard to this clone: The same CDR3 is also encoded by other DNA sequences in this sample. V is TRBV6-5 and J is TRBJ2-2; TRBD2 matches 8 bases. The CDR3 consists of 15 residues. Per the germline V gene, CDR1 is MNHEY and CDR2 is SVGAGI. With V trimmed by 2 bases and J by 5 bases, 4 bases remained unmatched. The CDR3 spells CASSYTAGVTGELFF. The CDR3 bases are TGTGCCAGCAGTTACACAGCGGGAGTGACCGGGGAGCTGTTTTTT.

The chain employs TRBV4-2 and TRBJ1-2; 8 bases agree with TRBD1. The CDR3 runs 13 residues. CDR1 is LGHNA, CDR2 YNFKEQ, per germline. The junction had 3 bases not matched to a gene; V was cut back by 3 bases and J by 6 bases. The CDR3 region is CASSQTGEHGYTF. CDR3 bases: TGTGCCAGCAGCCAGACAGGGGAGCATGGCTACACCTTC.

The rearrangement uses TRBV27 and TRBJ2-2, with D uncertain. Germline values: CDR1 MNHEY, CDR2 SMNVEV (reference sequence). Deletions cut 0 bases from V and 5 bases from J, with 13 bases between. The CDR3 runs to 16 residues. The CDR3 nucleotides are TGTGCCAGCAGTTTATCAGGCGGTTTAACGACCGGGGAGCTGTTTTTT. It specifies CASSLSGGLTTGELFF.

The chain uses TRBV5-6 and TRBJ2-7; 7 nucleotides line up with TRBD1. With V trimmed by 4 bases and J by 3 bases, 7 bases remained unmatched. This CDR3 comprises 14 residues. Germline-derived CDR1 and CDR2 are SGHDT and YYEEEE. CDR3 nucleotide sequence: TGTGCCAGCAGCCCCAAGACAGGGTTCTACGAGCAGTACTTC. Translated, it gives CASSPKTGFYEQYF. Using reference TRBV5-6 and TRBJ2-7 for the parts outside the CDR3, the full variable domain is DAGVTQSPTHLIKTRGQQVTLRCSPKSGHDTVSWYQQALGQGPQFIFQYYEEEERQRGNFPDRFSGHQFPNYSSELNVNALLLGDSALYLCASSPKTGFYEQYFGPGTRLTVT.

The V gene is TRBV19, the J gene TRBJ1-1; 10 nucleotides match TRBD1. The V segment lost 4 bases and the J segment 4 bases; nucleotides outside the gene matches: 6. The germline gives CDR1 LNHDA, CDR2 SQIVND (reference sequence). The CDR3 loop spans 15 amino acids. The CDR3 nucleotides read TGTGCCAGTAGTAACTCTCGGACAGGGGGCACTGAAGCTTTCTTT. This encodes CASSNSRTGGTEAFF.

CDR3 amino acids: CASSFTGLGEPQHF. In DNA form, the CDR3 reads TGTGCCAGCAGTTTTACAGGGTTGGGGGAGCCCCAGCATTTT. V is TRBV28 and J is TRBJ1-5; a weak D match, TRBD1 (6 bases). V gave up 3 bases and J gave up 8 bases, with 14 bases separating them. There are 14 residues in the CDR3. Per the germline V gene, CDR1 is MDHEN and CDR2 is SYDVKM.

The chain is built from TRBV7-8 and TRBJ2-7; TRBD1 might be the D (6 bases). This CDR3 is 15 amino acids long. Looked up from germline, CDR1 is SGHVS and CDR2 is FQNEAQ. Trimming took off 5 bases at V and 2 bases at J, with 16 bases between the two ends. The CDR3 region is CASSLSGVIPYEQYF. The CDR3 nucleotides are TGTGCCAGCAGCCTCTCAGGGGTGATCCCCTACGAGCAGTACTTC.

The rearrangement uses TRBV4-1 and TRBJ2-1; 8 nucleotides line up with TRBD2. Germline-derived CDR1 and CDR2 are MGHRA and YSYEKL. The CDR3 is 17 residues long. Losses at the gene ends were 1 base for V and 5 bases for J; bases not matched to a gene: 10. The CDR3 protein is CASSQVSGTRVDNEQFF. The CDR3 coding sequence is TGCGCCAGCAGCCAAGTGTCAGGGACTAGGGTAGACAATGAGCAGTTCTTC.

CDR3: CASSPGASGYNEQFF. Here the CDR3 DNA reads TGTGCCAGCAGCCCTGGGGCTAGCGGGTACAATGAGCAGTTCTTC. This chain uses TRBV21-1 with TRBJ2-1; TRBD2 was called by the table and not checked on the DNA. TRBV21-1 is designated a pseudogene. The CDR3 contains 15 residues.

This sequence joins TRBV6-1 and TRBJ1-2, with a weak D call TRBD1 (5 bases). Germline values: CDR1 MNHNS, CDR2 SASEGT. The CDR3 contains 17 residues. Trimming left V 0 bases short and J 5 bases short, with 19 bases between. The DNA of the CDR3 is TGTGCCAGCAGTGAAGCGCTTCATCCCGGGGACGGATATGGCTACACCTTC. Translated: CASSEALHPGDGYGYTF.

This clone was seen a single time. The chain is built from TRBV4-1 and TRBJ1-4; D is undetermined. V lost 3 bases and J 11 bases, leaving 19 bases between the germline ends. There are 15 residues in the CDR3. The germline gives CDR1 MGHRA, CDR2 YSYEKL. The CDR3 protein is CASSHQGGSVDKLFF. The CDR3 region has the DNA TGCGCCAGCAGCCACCAAGGCGGGTCGGTGGATAAACTGTTTTTT.

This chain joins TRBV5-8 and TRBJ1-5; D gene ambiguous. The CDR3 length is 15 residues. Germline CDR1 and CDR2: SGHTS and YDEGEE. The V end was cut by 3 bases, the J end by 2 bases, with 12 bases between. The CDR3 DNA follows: TGTGCCAGCAGCTCCTACGACGACGGCAATCAGCCCCAGCATTTT. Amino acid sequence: CASSSYDDGNQPQHF.

The CDR3 DNA follows: TGTGCCAGTAGTCTCCGGGACAGAGGGCACGAGCAGTACTTC. Residues: CASSLRDRGHEQYF. The chain links TRBV19 to TRBJ2-7, with TRBD1 matching 7 bases. Germline loops: CDR1 LNHDA, CDR2 SQIVND (reference sequence). CDR3 size: 14 residues. V lost 5 bases, J lost 5 bases, and 9 bases stayed unmatched.

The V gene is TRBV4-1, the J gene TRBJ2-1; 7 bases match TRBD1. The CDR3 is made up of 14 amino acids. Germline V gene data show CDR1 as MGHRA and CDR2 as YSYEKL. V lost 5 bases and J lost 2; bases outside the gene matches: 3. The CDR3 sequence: CASSEQGPYNEQFF. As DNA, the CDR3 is TGCGCCAGCAGCGAACAGGGGCCCTACAATGAGCAGTTCTTC.

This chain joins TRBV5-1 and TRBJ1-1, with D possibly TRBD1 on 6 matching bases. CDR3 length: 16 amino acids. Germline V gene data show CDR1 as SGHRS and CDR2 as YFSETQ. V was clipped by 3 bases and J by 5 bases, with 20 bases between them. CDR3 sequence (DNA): TGCGCCAGCAGCTCGTATAAGAGGGGGGCCGGGACTGAAGCTTTCTTT. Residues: CASSSYKRGAGTEAFF. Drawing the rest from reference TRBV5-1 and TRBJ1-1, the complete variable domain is KAGVTQTPRYLIKTRGQQVTLSCSPISGHRSVSWYQQTPGQGLQFLFEYFSETQRNKGNFPGRFSGRQFSNSRSEMNVSTLELGDSALYLCASSSYKRGAGTEAFFGQGTRLTVV.

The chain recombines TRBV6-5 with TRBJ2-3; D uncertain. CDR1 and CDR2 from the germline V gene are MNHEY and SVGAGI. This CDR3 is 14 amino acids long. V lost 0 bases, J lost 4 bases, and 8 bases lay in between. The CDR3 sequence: CASSYSWNSDTQYF. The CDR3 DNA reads TGTGCCAGCAGTTACTCGTGGAACTCAGATACGCAGTATTTT.

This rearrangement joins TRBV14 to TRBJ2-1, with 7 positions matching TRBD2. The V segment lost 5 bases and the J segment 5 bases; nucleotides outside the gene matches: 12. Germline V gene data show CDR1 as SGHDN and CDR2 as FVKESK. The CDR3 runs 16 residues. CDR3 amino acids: CASSSGRGEPDNEQFF. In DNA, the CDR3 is TGTGCCAGCAGCTCCGGTCGGGGGGAACCCGACAATGAGCAGTTCTTC.

CDR3 residues: CASSFFTGLTTNEKLFF. For the CDR3, the DNA is TGTGCCAGCAGCTTCTTTACAGGCCTCACAACTAATGAAAAACTGTTTTTT. The chain carries TRBV7-9 and TRBJ1-4; D possibly corresponds to TRBD1 (5 bases). The CDR3 extends over 17 amino acids. Germline loops: CDR1 SEHNR, CDR2 FQNEAQ (reference sequence). The V and J ends lost 3 bases and 0 bases respectively, with 14 bases between them.